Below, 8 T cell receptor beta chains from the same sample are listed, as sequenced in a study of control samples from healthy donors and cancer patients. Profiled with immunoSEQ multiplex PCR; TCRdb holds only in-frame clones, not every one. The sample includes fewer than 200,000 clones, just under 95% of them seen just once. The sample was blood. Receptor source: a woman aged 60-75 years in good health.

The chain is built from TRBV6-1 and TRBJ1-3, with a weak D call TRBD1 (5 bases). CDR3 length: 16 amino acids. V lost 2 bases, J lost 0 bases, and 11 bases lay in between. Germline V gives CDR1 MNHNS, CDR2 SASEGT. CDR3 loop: CASSEPGLPSGNTIYF. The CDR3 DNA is TGTGCCAGCAGTGAACCGGGACTGCCCTCTGGAAACACCATATATTTT.

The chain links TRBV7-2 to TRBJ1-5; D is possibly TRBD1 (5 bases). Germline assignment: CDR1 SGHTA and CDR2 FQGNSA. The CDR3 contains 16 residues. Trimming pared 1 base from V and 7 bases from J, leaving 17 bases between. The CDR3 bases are TGTGCCAGCAGCTTAGACTGGGGGAATGTGGGGCAGCCCCAGCATTTT. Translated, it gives CASSLDWGNVGQPQHF.

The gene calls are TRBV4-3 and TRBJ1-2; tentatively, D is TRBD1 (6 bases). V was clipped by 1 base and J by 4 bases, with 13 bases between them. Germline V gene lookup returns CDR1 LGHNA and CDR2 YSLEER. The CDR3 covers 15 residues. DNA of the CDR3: TGCGCCAGCAGCCAAGTAACCGGGGGCGGCTATGGCTACACCTTC. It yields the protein CASSQVTGGGYGYTF.

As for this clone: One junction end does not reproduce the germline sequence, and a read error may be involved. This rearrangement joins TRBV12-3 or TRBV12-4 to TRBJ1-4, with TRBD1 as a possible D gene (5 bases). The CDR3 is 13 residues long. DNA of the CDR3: TGTGCCAGCGGACACACAACTGATGAAAAACTGTTTTTT. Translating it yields CASGHTTDEKLFF.

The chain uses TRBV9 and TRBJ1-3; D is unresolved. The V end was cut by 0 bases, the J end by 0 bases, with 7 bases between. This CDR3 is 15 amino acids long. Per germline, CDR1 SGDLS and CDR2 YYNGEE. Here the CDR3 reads CASSVDGNSGNTIYF. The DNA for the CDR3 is TGTGCCAGCAGCGTAGATGGGAACTCTGGAAACACCATATATTTT.

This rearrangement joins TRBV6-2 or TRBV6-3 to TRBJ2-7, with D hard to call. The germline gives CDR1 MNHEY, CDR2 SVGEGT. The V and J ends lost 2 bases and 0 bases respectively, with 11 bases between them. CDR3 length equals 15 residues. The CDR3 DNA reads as TGTGCCAGCAGTTACCTCCAGTTGCACTCCTACGAGCAGTACTTC. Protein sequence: CASSYLQLHSYEQYF.

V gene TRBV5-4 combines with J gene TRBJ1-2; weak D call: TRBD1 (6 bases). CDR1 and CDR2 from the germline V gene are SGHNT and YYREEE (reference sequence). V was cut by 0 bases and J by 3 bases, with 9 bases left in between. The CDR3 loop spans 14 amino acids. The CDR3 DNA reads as TGTGCCAGCAGCTTGGGGGGGCGCGACTATGGCTACACCTTC. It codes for CASSLGGRDYGYTF.

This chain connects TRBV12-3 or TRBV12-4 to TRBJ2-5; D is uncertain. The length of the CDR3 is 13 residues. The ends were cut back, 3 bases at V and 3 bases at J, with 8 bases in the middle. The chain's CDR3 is CASSFSGKETQYF. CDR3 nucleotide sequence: TGTGCCAGCAGTTTTTCCGGAAAAGAGACCCAGTACTTC.